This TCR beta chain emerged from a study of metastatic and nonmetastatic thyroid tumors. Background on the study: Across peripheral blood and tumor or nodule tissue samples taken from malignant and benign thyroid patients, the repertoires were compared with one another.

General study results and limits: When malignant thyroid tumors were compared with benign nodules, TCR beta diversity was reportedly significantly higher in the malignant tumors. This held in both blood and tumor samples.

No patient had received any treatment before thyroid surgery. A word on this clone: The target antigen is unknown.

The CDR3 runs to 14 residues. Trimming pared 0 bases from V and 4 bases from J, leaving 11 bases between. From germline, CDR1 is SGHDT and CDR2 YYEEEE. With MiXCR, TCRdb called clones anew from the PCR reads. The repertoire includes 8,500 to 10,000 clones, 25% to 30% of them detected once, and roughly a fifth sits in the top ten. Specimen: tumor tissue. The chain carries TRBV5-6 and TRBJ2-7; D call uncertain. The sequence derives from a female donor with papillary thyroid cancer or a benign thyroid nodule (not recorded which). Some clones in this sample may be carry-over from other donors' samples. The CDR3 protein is CASSLAENEYEQYF. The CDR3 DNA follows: TGTGCCAGCAGCTTGGCGGAAAACGAATACGAGCAGTACTTC.